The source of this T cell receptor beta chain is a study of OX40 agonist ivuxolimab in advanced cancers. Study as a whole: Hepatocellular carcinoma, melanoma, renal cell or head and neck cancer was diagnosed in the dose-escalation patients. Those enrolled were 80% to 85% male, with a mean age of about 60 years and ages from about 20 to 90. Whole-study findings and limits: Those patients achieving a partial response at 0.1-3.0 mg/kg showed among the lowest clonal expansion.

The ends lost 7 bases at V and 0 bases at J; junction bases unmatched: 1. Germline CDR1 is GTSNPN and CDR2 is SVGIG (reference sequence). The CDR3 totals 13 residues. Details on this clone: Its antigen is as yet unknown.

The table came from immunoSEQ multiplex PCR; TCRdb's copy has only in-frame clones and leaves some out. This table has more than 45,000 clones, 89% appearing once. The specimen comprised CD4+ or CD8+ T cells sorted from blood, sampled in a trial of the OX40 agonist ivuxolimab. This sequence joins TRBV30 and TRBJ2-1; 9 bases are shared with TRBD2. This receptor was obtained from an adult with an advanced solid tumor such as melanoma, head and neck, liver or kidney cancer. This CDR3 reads CAFSGSSYNEQFF. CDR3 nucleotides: TGTGCCTTTAGCGGGAGCTCCTACAATGAGCAGTTCTTC.